One sample yielded the 19 T cell receptor beta chains listed below, sequenced in a study of Ad26.COV2.S vaccination and SARS-CoV-2 variants. Method: immunoSEQ multiplex PCR; TCRdb's copy keeps in-frame clones and lacks some. This table holds about 280,000 clones, around 87% found once. Treatment denoted: roughly 20 received Ad26.COV2.S at low or high dose, single or two shots; roughly 5 received placebo; per-sample allocation not given. Sampling was performed 63 days after the first vaccine or placebo injection. The sequences come from peripheral blood, collected in a trial of Ad26.COV2.S vaccine versus placebo. These TCRs come from a person aged 18-65 years who received the Ad26.COV2.S COVID-19 vaccine or a placebo.

J is TRBJ1-1 and V is TRBV3-1 (or the pseudogene TRBV3-2), with D perhaps matching TRBD1 (6 bases). Germline V gives CDR1 LGHDT, CDR2 YNNKEL (reference sequence). The V and J ends lost 3 bases and 11 bases respectively, with 19 bases between them. The CDR3 consists of 14 residues. CDR3 sequence: CASSQGPSGGFAFF. CDR3 coding DNA: TGTGCCAGCAGCCAGGGCCCCTCTGGGGGCTTCGCTTTCTTT.

This rearrangement joins TRBV6-1 to TRBJ2-5, with D tentatively TRBD1 (5 bases). CDR3 length equals 12 residues. Trimming left V 1 base short and J 6 bases short, with 6 bases between. CDR1 is MNHNS and CDR2 is SASEGT in the germline V gene. The CDR3 DNA follows: TGTGCCAGCAGTGAAGTGGGGCAGACCCAGTACTTC. Translated: CASSEVGQTQYF.

The chain links TRBV3-1 (or the pseudogene TRBV3-2) to TRBJ2-7; D may be TRBD1 or TRBD2 (5 bases each). Germline values: CDR1 LGHDT, CDR2 YNNKEL (reference sequence). The CDR3 spans 15 residues. V lost 3 bases, J lost 1 base, and 13 bases lay in between. As DNA, the CDR3 is TGTGCCAGCAGCCAGTCGGGACCTCCGTCCTACGAGCAGTACTTC. Its translation is CASSQSGPPSYEQYF.

In its sample, this clone was seen a few times. The rearrangement joins TRBV2 to TRBJ1-6; 9 bases match TRBD1. This CDR3 region has 19 residues. CDR1 SNHLY and CDR2 FYNNEI come from the germline V gene. V lost 3 bases to trimming and J lost 0 bases; unmatched junction nucleotides: 9. The CDR3 DNA follows: TGTGCCAGCAGTGATCGCTCCGGGACAGGGCTCTCCTATAATTCACCCCTCCACTTT. It is translated as CASSDRSGTGLSYNSPLHF.

The chain has TRBV5-6 and TRBJ1-4; D call uncertain. The germline V gene encodes CDR1 SGHDT and CDR2 YYEEEE. The CDR3 is 14 amino acids. V lost 3 bases and J lost 7, with 13 bases in between. The CDR3 DNA sequence: TGTGCCAGCAGCTCCGTTTCAAGCGGTGAAAAACTGTTTTTT. Protein product: CASSSVSSGEKLFF.

In DNA form, the CDR3 reads TGTGCCAGCAGTTGGGGTGGGAACTATGGCTACACCTTC. It yields the protein CASSWGGNYGYTF. The chain has TRBV27 and TRBJ1-2; D is undetermined. The length of the CDR3 is 13 residues. In germline, CDR1 is MNHEY, CDR2 SMNVEV (reference sequence). Between the trimmed V and J ends, which lost 4 bases and 2 bases, there was a span of 8 bases.

This sequence joins TRBV5-4 and TRBJ2-7, with a possible D match to TRBD2 (5 bases). V was trimmed by 4 bases and J by 2 bases, leaving 10 bases between them. Per the germline V gene, CDR1 is SGHNT and CDR2 is YYREEE (reference sequence). The CDR3 covers 13 residues. The CDR3 DNA sequence: TGTGCCAGCAGCCAGGACTGGACCTACGAGCAGTACTTC. It translates to CASSQDWTYEQYF. Combining the CDR3 with reference TRBV5-4 and TRBJ2-7 gives the whole variable domain ETGVTQSPTHLIKTRGQQVTLRCSSQSGHNTVSWYQQALGQGPQFIFQYYREEENGRGNFPPRFSGLQFPNYSSELNVNALELDDSALYLCASSQDWTYEQYFGPGTRLTVT.

The chain combines TRBV19 with TRBJ1-5; 9 nucleotides match TRBD1. Losses at the gene ends were 3 bases for V and 4 bases for J; bases not matched to a gene: 4. CDR1 LNHDA and CDR2 SQIVND come from the germline V gene (reference sequence). CDR3 length: 15 residues. The CDR3 DNA sequence: TGTGCCAGTAGTATCTTCGGGACAGGGAATCAGCCCCAGCATTTT. It is translated as CASSIFGTGNQPQHF.

The rearrangement uses TRBV11-3 and TRBJ1-4; 9 bases are shared with TRBD1. This CDR3 spans 17 amino acids. Trimming at V came to 8 bases and at J to 4 bases, leaving 14 bases not matched to a gene. Germline V lookup: CDR1 SGHNT, CDR2 YENEEA. The CDR3 region has the DNA TGTGCCAGCCATCCCCGGGACAGGGCCGCCTATAATGAAAAACTGTTTTTT. Protein: CASHPRDRAAYNEKLFF.

This clone has only a few counts. The chain carries TRBV10-3 and TRBJ2-7; TRBD2 is a possible D gene (5 bases). Trimming removed 6 bases at V and 1 base at J, with 13 bases between. Germline V lookup: CDR1 ENHRY, CDR2 SYGVKD. This CDR3 contains 14 residues. The CDR3 spells CAIRPSGGSYEQYF. The CDR3 DNA sequence: TGTGCCATCAGGCCCAGTGGCGGGTCCTACGAGCAGTACTTC.

Remarks on this clone: At one boundary the junction diverges from the germline segment, which might be a read error. The chain couples TRBV28 to TRBJ2-7; D remains ambiguous. Germline CDR1 is MDHEN and CDR2 is SYDVKM. The CDR3 is 12 amino acids. CDR3: CASTPRTRHLHF. DNA for the CDR3: TGTGCCAGCACCCCCCGGACCCGGCATCTCCACTTC.

The chain employs TRBV6-5 and TRBJ1-3; 10 bases are shared with TRBD1. Germline CDR1 and CDR2: MNHEY and SVGAGI. V was clipped by 5 bases and J by 4 bases; unmatched bases: 5. The CDR3 is 15 amino acids. CDR3 protein: CASSRQGATGNTIYF. CDR3 in DNA: TGTGCCAGCAGTCGACAGGGGGCAACGGGAAACACCATATATTTT.

This chain links TRBV19 with TRBJ1-2; D might be TRBD1 (5 bases). Trimming removed 9 bases at V and 2 bases at J, with 10 bases between. The CDR3 sequence is 12 residues long. The germline CDR1 and CDR2 sequences are LNHDA and SQIVND (reference sequence). CDR3 sequence reads: CASYRQNYGYTF. CDR3 coding DNA: TGTGCCAGCTATCGACAGAACTATGGCTACACCTTC.

This clone was seen once. The chain joins TRBV11-2 to TRBJ1-2; 8 bases agree with TRBD1. The CDR3 sequence is 14 residues long. V was pared by 5 bases and J by 2 bases, with 4 bases of the junction left unmatched. The germline V gene has CDR1 SGHAT and CDR2 FQNNGV. CDR3 DNA sequence: TGTGCCAGCAGCCCAGGACAGGGAAACTATGGCTACACCTTC. Protein product: CASSPGQGNYGYTF.

The gene calls are TRBV12-5 and TRBJ2-5, with D possibly being TRBD2 (6 bases). The CDR3 is 13 amino acids. CDR1 is LGHNT, CDR2 FRNRAP, per germline. With 6 bases removed from V and 5 bases from J, the gap between germline ends came to 13 bases. CDR3 region: CASGPLSGETQYF. DNA of the CDR3: TGTGCTAGTGGGCCCTTGAGCGGGGAGACCCAGTACTTC. The full variable domain, rest sourced from reference TRBV12-5 and TRBJ2-5, is DARVTQTPRHKVTEMGQEVTMRCQPILGHNTVFWYRQTMMQGLELLAYFRNRAPLDDSGMPKDRFSAEMPDATLATLKIQPSEPRDSAVYFCASGPLSGETQYFGPGTRLLVL.

V gene TRBV7-2 combines with J gene TRBJ1-1, with D possibly matching TRBD1 (5 bases). Germline V gives CDR1 SGHTA, CDR2 FQGNSA. V lost 5 bases and J lost 2, with 18 bases in between. This CDR3 has 16 residues. As DNA, the CDR3 is TGTGCCAGCAGCCCAGGACAACAGTGGGGAAACACTGAAGCTTTCTTT. It encodes CASSPGQQWGNTEAFF.

The rearrangement joins TRBV9 to TRBJ2-3, with unresolved D. This CDR3 region has 13 residues. The V end lost 0 bases, the J end lost 6 bases, and 8 bases lay between the germline ends. The germline V gene has CDR1 SGDLS and CDR2 YYNGEE. The CDR3 DNA sequence: TGTGCCAGCAGCGTAGTAACAATGGATACGCAGTATTTT. As protein: CASSVVTMDTQYF. Using reference TRBV9 and TRBJ2-3 for the parts outside the CDR3, the full variable domain is DSGVTQTPKHLITATGQRVTLRCSPRSGDLSVYWYQQSLDQGLQFLIQYYNGEERAKGNILERFSAQQFPDLHSELNLSSLELGDSALYFCASSVVTMDTQYFGPGTRLTVL.

The genes are TRBV2 and TRBJ2-7; 7 nucleotides align to TRBD1. V trimming: 7 bases; J trimming: 7 bases; junction bases outside the gene matches: 19. The germline gives CDR1 SNHLY, CDR2 FYNNEI. CDR3 length equals 16 residues. CDR3 amino acids: CASIPFTGATHLEQYF. CDR3 coding DNA: TGTGCCAGCATTCCATTCACAGGGGCGACCCACTTAGAGCAGTACTTC.

The chain recombines TRBV27 with TRBJ1-2; D call uncertain. This CDR3 has 13 residues. Germline V lookup: CDR1 MNHEY, CDR2 SMNVEV (reference sequence). Trimming stripped 3 bases from V and 4 bases from J, with 9 bases between. CDR3 in DNA: TGTGCCAGCAGTTTCTCACGTACCTATGGCTACACCTTC. Translated: CASSFSRTYGYTF.